The 5 T cell receptor beta chains below all came from one sample that was sequenced in a study of graft-versus-host responses after intestinal transplantation. Repertoires were generated with immunoSEQ multiplex PCR, while TCRdb's copy carries only in-frame clones and drops some. The table includes around 10,000 clones, over 90% detected once. Here the sequenced sample was PBMCs, taken approximately 68 days after transplant. These receptors were obtained from a human patient who received an intestinal transplant, so some T cells may come from the graft donor.

The chain links TRBV15 to TRBJ1-1; D possibly corresponds to TRBD1 (6 bases). V was cut by 5 bases and J by 0 bases, with 10 bases left in between. Germline V CDR1 and CDR2: LNHNV, YYDKDF (reference sequence). This CDR3 is 14 amino acids long. The CDR3 spells CATSEGQLNTEAFF. DNA for the CDR3: TGTGCCACCAGCGAAGGACAGTTGAACACTGAAGCTTTCTTT.

The chain joins TRBV27 to TRBJ2-2, with 10 bases fitting TRBD2. The length of the CDR3 is 14 residues. V dropped 6 bases and J dropped 7; count of bases not matched to a gene: 5. Germline V CDR1 and CDR2: MNHEY, SMNVEV (reference sequence). The CDR3 loop reads CASRGGTSVGELFF. The CDR3 coding sequence is TGTGCCAGCAGGGGGGGGACTAGCGTCGGGGAGCTGTTTTTT.

This chain uses TRBV4-1 with TRBJ2-3, with a tentative D call TRBD1 (7 bases). The germline V and J ends were trimmed by 3 bases and 1 base, with 14 bases remaining between them. From germline, CDR1 is MGHRA and CDR2 YSYEKL. The CDR3 is 16 residues long. The CDR3 region is CASSHGGGFRTDTQYF. CDR3 nucleotides: TGCGCCAGCAGCCATGGAGGGGGCTTTCGCACAGATACGCAGTATTTT.

This clone has only a few counts. The V gene is TRBV13, the J gene TRBJ1-1; possibly TRBD1 for D (6 bases). Trimming removed 4 bases at V and 0 bases at J, with 12 bases between. Germline CDR1 is PRHDT and CDR2 is FYEKMQ (reference sequence). This CDR3 is 15 amino acids long. CDR3 amino acids: CASSSNGQLNTEAFF. The DNA of the CDR3 is TGTGCCAGCAGCTCGAACGGACAGTTGAACACTGAAGCTTTCTTT. Combining the CDR3 with reference TRBV13 and TRBJ1-1 gives the whole variable domain AAGVIQSPRHLIKEKRETATLKCYPIPRHDTVYWYQQGPGQDPQFLISFYEKMQSDKGSIPDRFSAQQFSDYHSELNMSSLELGDSALYFCASSSNGQLNTEAFFGQGTRLTVV.

The rearrangement links TRBV28 to TRBJ2-5; D is uncertain. Per the germline V gene, CDR1 is MDHEN and CDR2 is SYDVKM. V was trimmed by 5 bases and J by 5 bases, leaving 15 bases between them. The CDR3 is 14 residues long. The chain's CDR3 is CASSLDPVRETQYF. The CDR3 nucleotides are TGTGCCAGCAGTCTTGATCCGGTCCGGGAGACCCAGTACTTC.